Sequencing of this T cell receptor beta chain was carried out in a study of T cell responses to AZD1222 COVID-19 vaccine. V lost 0 bases and J 8 bases, leaving 5 bases between the germline ends. The length of the CDR3 is 12 residues. In germline, CDR1 is LNHNV, CDR2 YYDKDF (reference sequence). The protocol was immunoSEQ multiplex PCR, while the TCRdb copy is restricted to in-frame clones and leaves out a portion. The table has under 150,000 clones, around 93% seen once. The chain joins TRBV15 to TRBJ2-4, with D uncertain. The sequence was obtained from an adult in good health. Sequences were derived from peripheral blood, sampled on day 0 of AZD1222 vaccination. The CDR3 DNA reads as TGTGCCACCAGCAGAGATGTTGACATTCAGTACTTC. It is translated as CATSRDVDIQYF.